Below, 10 T cell receptor beta chains from the same sample are listed, as sequenced in a study of identical twins (dated by TCRdb to the mid-2010s). The method was 5' RACE. The instrument given in TCRdb is Illumina HiSeq 2000. TCRdb trimmed the raw reads at Q25, called clones with MiXCR and kept productive beta chains. Rows are unified per CDR3 protein, each entry keeping the most common DNA and genes. The sample includes hundreds of thousands of distinct CDR3 sequences, with roughly 8% observed a single time. Roughly 0.9% of the sample is in the top ten clones. These data are also associated with another study on yellow fever vaccine responses in identical twins.

Sequencing used PBMCs. These receptors all stem from a woman between 18 and 29 years old in good health.

There are a few counts of this clonotype. The chain carries TRBV20-1 and TRBJ2-3; the match to TRBD2 covers 8 bases. Germline assignment: CDR1 DFQATT and CDR2 SNEGSKA (reference sequence). This CDR3 has 19 amino acids. J gave up 1 base and V 0 bases, and 15 bases lay outside the gene matches. The CDR3 bases are TGCAGTGCTAGAGATGGGGTTCGGGCGGGGGGTAGACGCACAGATACGCAGTATTTT. Residues: CSARDGVRAGGRRTDTQYF.

This clonotype occurred a few times. The chain employs TRBV9 and TRBJ2-3; D possibly uses TRBD1 or TRBD2 (5 bases each). The CDR3 totals 15 residues. The V and J ends lost 0 bases and 2 bases respectively, with 10 bases between them. Germline V CDR1 and CDR2: SGDLS, YYNGEE. In nucleotides, the CDR3 is TGTGCCAGCAGCGTAGAAGTGGGGGACACAGATACGCAGTATTTT. It specifies CASSVEVGDTDTQYF.

The V gene is TRBV24-1, the J gene TRBJ2-3; D remains ambiguous. V gave up 5 bases and J gave up 2 bases, with 7 bases separating them. Germline V CDR1 and CDR2: KGHDR, SFDVKD. The CDR3 extends over 13 amino acids. The CDR3 DNA reads TGTGCCACCAGTGGCACAGACACAGATACGCAGTATTTT. It yields the protein CATSGTDTDTQYF.

This clonotype was seen a few times. The rearrangement links TRBV6-1 to TRBJ2-7; D is ambiguous. From germline, CDR1 is MNHNS and CDR2 SASEGT. This CDR3 region has 15 residues. V shed 7 bases and J shed 3 bases, with 19 bases lying between them. The CDR3 is CASKETDNIVYEQYF. The CDR3 DNA follows: TGTGCCAGCAAGGAAACAGATAACATTGTCTACGAGCAGTACTTC.

The chain joins TRBV18 to TRBJ2-3; TRBD1 or TRBD2 may be the D gene (5 bases each). The CDR3 loop spans 15 amino acids. Germline values: CDR1 KGHSH, CDR2 LQKENI. Trimming pared 3 bases from V and 1 base from J, leaving 11 bases between. The CDR3 DNA is TGTGCCAGCTCACCCGGACAAGCGGGCACAGATACGCAGTATTTT. Translation gives CASSPGQAGTDTQYF.

The table lists this clonotype with a few counts. The rearrangement uses TRBV3-1 and TRBJ2-3; the D is unclear. V was clipped by 2 bases and J by 6 bases, with 6 bases between them. The CDR3 runs 12 residues. Germline V gene data show CDR1 as LGHDT and CDR2 as YNNKEL (reference sequence). Here the CDR3 reads CASSQWSDTQYF. The CDR3 DNA follows: TGTGCCAGCAGCCAATGGAGTGATACGCAGTATTTT.

The rearrangement links TRBV20-1 to TRBJ2-1; tentative D call: TRBD1 (6 bases). The CDR3 totals 14 residues. V was shortened by 3 bases and J by 7 bases, with 16 bases between the two germline ends. The germline V gene has CDR1 DFQATT and CDR2 SNEGSKA (reference sequence). The CDR3 DNA is TGCAGTGCTAGGGGGGCGTCGGGTATAAATGAGCAGTTCTTC. Translated: CSARGASGINEQFF.

This clonotype was observed a handful of times. This chain joins TRBV7-9 and TRBJ1-4; D gene ambiguous. The V end was cut by 5 bases, the J end by 4 bases, with 8 bases between. The CDR3 has 13 residues. The germline gives CDR1 SEHNR, CDR2 FQNEAQ (reference sequence). For the CDR3, the DNA is TGTGCCAGCAGCAGCACCAGTAATGAAAAACTGTTTTTT. It encodes CASSSTSNEKLFF.

This clonotype was seen repeatedly, ten times or more. This chain joins TRBV20-1 and TRBJ2-3; weak D call: TRBD2 (6 bases). Germline V gene lookup returns CDR1 DFQATT and CDR2 SNEGSKA (reference sequence). There are 14 residues in the CDR3. V dropped 7 bases and J dropped 3 bases, with 17 bases sitting between them. CDR3 in DNA: TGCAGTGTCGGATTCGGGGGAAGAACAGATACGCAGTATTTT. Translating it yields CSVGFGGRTDTQYF.

This clonotype has just a few counts. The rearrangement links TRBV20-1 to TRBJ2-2; D tentatively reads TRBD1 or TRBD2 (5 bases each). With 3 bases removed from V and 7 bases from J, the gap between germline ends came to 18 bases. In germline, CDR1 is DFQATT, CDR2 SNEGSKA (reference sequence). The CDR3 has 15 amino acids. CDR3 DNA sequence: TGCAGTGCTAGGATCGTCGAGGGGATTGGCGGGGAGCTGTTTTTT. Protein sequence: CSARIVEGIGGELFF.